This TCR beta chain was sequenced during a study of response to subunit inactivated influenza vaccine. The CDR3 has 15 residues. The V segment lost 0 bases and the J segment 5 bases; nucleotides outside the gene matches: 6. The germline CDR1 and CDR2 sequences are MNHEY and SMNVEV (reference sequence). In TCRdb, the RT-PCR reads were re-called with MiXCR into one record per CDR3 protein. The sample has some 800,000 distinct CDR3 sequences, around 20% seen once; the top ten hold around 9.6%. The chain employs TRBV27 and TRBJ2-7, with 8 bases lining up with TRBD2. This material consisted of PBMCs from blood, taken roughly 5 days after vaccination. The source is a man between 50 and 59 years old who received an inactivated influenza vaccine. The CDR3 reads CASSLSYGLADEQYF. The CDR3 DNA reads TGTGCCAGCAGTTTATCGTACGGACTAGCTGACGAGCAGTACTTC.